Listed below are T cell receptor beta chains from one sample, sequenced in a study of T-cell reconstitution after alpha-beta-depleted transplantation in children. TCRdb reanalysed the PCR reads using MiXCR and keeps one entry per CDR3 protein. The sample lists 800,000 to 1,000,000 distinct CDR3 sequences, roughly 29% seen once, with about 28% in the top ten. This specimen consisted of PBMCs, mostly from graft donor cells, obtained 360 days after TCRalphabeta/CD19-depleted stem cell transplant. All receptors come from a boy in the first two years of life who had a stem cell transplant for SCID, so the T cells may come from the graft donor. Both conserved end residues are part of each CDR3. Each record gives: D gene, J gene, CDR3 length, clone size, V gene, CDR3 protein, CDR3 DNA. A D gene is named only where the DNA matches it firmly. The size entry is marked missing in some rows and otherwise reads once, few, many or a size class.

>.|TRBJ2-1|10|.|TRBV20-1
CSATHLGQFF
TGCAGTGCCACGCATTTGGGGCAGTTCTTC
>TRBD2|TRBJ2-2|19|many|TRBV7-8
CASSPTRLAGGANTGELFF
TGTGCCAGCAGCCCCACCCGACTAGCGGGGGGCGCGAACACCGGGGAGCTGTTTTTT
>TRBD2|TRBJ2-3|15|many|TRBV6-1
CASSRLAGLTDTQYF
TGTGCCAGCAGTAGACTAGCGGGGCTCACAGATACGCAGTATTTT
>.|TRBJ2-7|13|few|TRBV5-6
CASSSGSAGEQYF
TGTGCCAGCAGCTCGGGCAGCGCGGGTGAGCAGTACTTC
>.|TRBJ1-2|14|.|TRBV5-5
CASSLLVANYGYTF
TGTGCCAGCAGCTTGTTGGTCGCTAACTATGGCTACACCTTC
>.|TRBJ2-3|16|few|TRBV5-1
CASSLAGKEPTDTQYF
TGCGCCAGCAGCTTGGCCGGGAAGGAACCCACAGATACGCAGTATTTT
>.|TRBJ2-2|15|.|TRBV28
CASSLGGTRAGELFF
TGTGCCAGCAGTTTAGGAGGGACCCGCGCCGGGGAGCTGTTTTTT
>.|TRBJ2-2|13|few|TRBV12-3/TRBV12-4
CASSKAGTGELFF
TGTGCCAGCAGCAAAGCTGGCACCGGGGAGCTGTTTTTT
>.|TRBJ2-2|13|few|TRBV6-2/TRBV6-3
CASTEGVGGELFF
TGTGCCAGCACCGAAGGGGTAGGCGGGGAGCTGTTTTTT
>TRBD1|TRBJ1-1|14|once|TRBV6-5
CASSYRDSNTEAFF
TGTGCCAGCAGTTACCGGGACAGCAACACTGAAGCTTTCTTT
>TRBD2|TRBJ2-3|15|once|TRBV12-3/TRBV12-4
CASSLYAGGQDTQYF
TGTGCCAGCAGTTTATATGCGGGGGGTCAGGATACGCAGTATTTT
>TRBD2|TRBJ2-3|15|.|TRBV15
CATREAGAFTDTQYF
TGTGCCACCAGGGAAGCGGGGGCCTTCACAGATACGCAGTATTTT
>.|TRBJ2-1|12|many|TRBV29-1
CSVMVRYNEQFF
TGCAGCGTTATGGTGCGCTACAATGAGCAGTTCTTC
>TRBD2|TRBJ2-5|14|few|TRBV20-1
CSDQAGGPRETQYF
TGCAGTGACCAAGCGGGGGGGCCTCGAGAGACCCAGTACTTC
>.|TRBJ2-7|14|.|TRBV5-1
CASSLAQTVHEQYF
TGCGCCAGCAGCTTGGCCCAGACAGTACACGAGCAGTACTTC
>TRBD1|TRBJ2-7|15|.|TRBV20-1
CSATRTGGFSYEQYF
TGCAGTGCGACTCGGACAGGGGGGTTCTCCTACGAGCAGTACTTC
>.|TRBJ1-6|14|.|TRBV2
CASSEQGFNSPLHF
TGTGCCAGCAGTGAACAGGGCTTTAATTCACCCCTCCACTTT
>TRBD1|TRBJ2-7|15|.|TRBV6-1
CASSLTGTVSYEQYF
TGTGCCAGCAGCCTCACCGGGACAGTCTCCTACGAGCAGTACTTC
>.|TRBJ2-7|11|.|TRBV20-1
CSAIDVYEQYF
TGCAGTGCTATCGACGTCTACGAGCAGTACTTC
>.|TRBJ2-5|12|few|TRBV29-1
CSVGSGSETQYF
TGCAGCGTTGGTTCGGGGAGCGAGACCCAGTACTTC
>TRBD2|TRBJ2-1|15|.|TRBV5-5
CASSSLAGGGNEQFF
TGTGCCAGCAGCTCCCTAGCGGGGGGCGGCAATGAGCAGTTCTTC
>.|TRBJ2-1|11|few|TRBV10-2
CASGGANEQFF
TGCGCCAGCGGGGGGGCCAATGAGCAGTTCTTC
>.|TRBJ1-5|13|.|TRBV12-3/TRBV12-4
CASDTDSNQPQHF
TGTGCCAGTGACACAGATAGCAATCAGCCCCAGCATTTT
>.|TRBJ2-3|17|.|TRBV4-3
CASSQDPVRARTDTQYF
TGCGCCAGCAGCCAAGATCCGGTCCGGGCTCGCACAGATACGCAGTATTTT
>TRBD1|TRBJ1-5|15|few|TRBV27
CASSRGQGISQPQHF
TGTGCCAGCAGTAGGGGACAGGGGATAAGCCAGCCCCAGCATTTT
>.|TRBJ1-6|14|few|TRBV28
CASIGGSYNSPLHF
TGTGCCAGCATCGGGGGTTCCTATAATTCACCCCTCCACTTT
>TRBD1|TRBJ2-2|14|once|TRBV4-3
CASSQGQRSGELFF
TGCGCCAGCAGCCAGGGACAGAGATCCGGGGAGCTGTTTTTT
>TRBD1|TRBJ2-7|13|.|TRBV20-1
CSAWGQGAYEQYF
TGCAGTGCTTGGGGACAGGGAGCCTACGAGCAGTACTTC
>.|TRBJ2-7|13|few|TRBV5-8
CASSHTTGYEQYF
TGTGCCAGCAGCCACACAACAGGTTACGAGCAGTACTTC
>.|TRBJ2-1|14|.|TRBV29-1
CSVGVGAIYNEQFF
TGCAGCGTTGGGGTGGGGGCGATATACAATGAGCAGTTCTTC
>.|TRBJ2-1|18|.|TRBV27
CASRRTPAISHSYNEQFF
TGTGCCAGCAGACGCACGCCGGCCATTTCTCACTCCTACAATGAGCAGTTCTTC
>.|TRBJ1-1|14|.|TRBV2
CASSQFTMNTEAFF
TGTGCCAGCAGCCAGTTTACGATGAACACTGAAGCTTTCTTT
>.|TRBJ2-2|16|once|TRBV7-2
CASSLAPWERTGELFF
TGTGCCAGCAGCTTAGCCCCGTGGGAACGCACCGGGGAGCTGTTTTTT
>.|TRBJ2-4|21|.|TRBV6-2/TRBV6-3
CASSYSKRGPTRAEAKNIQYF
TGTGCCAGCAGTTACTCGAAACGCGGACCGACTAGAGCCGAAGCCAAAAACATTCAGTACTTC
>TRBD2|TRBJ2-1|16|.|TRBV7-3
CASSPDLAGAYNEQFF
TGTGCCAGCAGCCCAGATCTAGCGGGGGCCTACAATGAGCAGTTCTTC
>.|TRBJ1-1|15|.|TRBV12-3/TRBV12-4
CASSFRADLNTEAFF
TGTGCCAGCAGTTTTCGGGCAGACCTGAACACTGAAGCTTTCTTT
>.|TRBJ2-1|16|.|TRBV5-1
CASSSLRYQIYNEQFF
TGCGCCAGCAGCTCCCTCCGGTATCAGATCTACAATGAGCAGTTCTTC
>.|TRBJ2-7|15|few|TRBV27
CASSPRGARNYEQYF
TGTGCCAGCAGTCCCCGAGGGGCACGGAACTACGAGCAGTACTTC
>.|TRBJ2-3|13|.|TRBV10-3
CAINGGPTDTQYF
TGTGCCATCAATGGGGGGCCCACAGATACGCAGTATTTT
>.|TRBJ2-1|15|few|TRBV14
CASSRTGLAYNEQFF
TGTGCCAGCAGCCGAACGGGACTTGCTTACAATGAGCAGTTCTTC
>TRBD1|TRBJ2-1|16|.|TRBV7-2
CASSTRTGEGYNEQFF
TGTGCCAGCAGCACCAGGACAGGGGAGGGATACAATGAGCAGTTCTTC
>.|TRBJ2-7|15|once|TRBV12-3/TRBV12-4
CASSLGLGGYYEQYF
TGTGCCAGCAGTTTAGGTCTGGGAGGTTACTACGAGCAGTACTTC
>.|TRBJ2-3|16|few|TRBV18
CASSPPASKAPDTQYF
TGTGCCAGCTCACCCCCGGCTAGTAAAGCCCCAGATACGCAGTATTTT
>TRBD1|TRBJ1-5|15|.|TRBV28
CASSSGKGAGQPQHF
TGTGCCAGCTCCTCGGGGAAGGGGGCCGGTCAGCCCCAGCATTTT
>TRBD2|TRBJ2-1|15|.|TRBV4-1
CASSTVAGEDQGQFF
TGCGCCAGCAGCACAGTAGCGGGGGAGGACCAAGGACAGTTCTTC
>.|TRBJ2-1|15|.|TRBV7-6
CASSPHLGKYNEQFF
TGTGCCAGCAGCCCCCATCTGGGGAAATACAATGAGCAGTTCTTC
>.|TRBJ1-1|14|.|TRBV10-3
CAISEFRPGTEAFF
TGTGCCATCAGTGAATTTCGCCCTGGGACTGAAGCTTTCTTT
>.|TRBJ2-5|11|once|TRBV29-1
CSAGTDGTQYF
TGCAGCGCCGGTACGGACGGGACCCAGTACTTC